A single sample is the source of the 25 T cell receptor beta chains below, sequenced in a study of T cell repertoires in cytomegalovirus infection. These receptors have no identified antigens. TCRdb re-derived calls from the reads in MiXCR, one entry per CDR3 protein. The sample has about 220,000 distinct CDR3 sequences, 35% to 40% seen once; the top ten hold 59%. The specimen was CD8+ T cells from cultured PBMCs, collected from culture after CMV antigen stimulation. Every receptor here comes from a human donor in good health (CMV status not recorded). Some clones in this sample may be carry-over from other donors' samples.

The genes are TRBV9 and TRBJ2-1; 7 bases match TRBD2. The V and J ends lost 4 bases and 0 bases, in that order; junction bases with no gene match: 10. Germline V gene data show CDR1 as SGDLS and CDR2 as YYNGEE. The CDR3 covers 17 residues. The CDR3 protein is CASSPGVAGSSYNEQFF. As DNA, the CDR3 is TGTGCCAGCAGCCCCGGGGTAGCGGGTAGCTCCTACAATGAGCAGTTCTTC. Full variable domain (outside the CDR3, taken from reference TRBV9 and TRBJ2-1): DSGVTQTPKHLITATGQRVTLRCSPRSGDLSVYWYQQSLDQGLQFLIQYYNGEERAKGNILERFSAQQFPDLHSELNLSSLELGDSALYFCASSPGVAGSSYNEQFFGPGTRLTVL.

The chain carries TRBV6-5 and TRBJ2-7; D not resolved. Germline loops: CDR1 MNHEY, CDR2 SVGAGI. V lost 8 bases and J 3 bases, leaving 17 bases between the germline ends. This CDR3 contains 14 residues. The CDR3 loop reads CASAVGPPDYEQYF. The DNA of the CDR3 is TGTGCCAGCGCGGTCGGACCCCCAGACTACGAGCAGTACTTC.

The chain joins TRBV20-1 to TRBJ1-5; D gene uncertain. V lost 3 bases and J lost 5, with 14 bases in between. This CDR3 has 14 amino acids. Per the germline V gene, CDR1 is DFQATT and CDR2 is SNEGSKA (reference sequence). Here the CDR3 reads CSASGRLGDQPQHF. The CDR3, as DNA: TGCAGTGCTAGCGGTCGTCTGGGAGATCAGCCCCAGCATTTT.

The chain uses TRBV12-3 or TRBV12-4 and TRBJ2-3, with TRBD1 matching 7 bases. This CDR3 region has 15 residues. V dropped 4 bases and J dropped 3; count of bases not matched to a gene: 7. The CDR3 protein is CASSSQGNPTDTQYF. The CDR3 nucleotides are TGTGCCAGCAGTTCACAGGGGAACCCTACAGATACGCAGTATTTT.

This chain connects TRBV12-3 or TRBV12-4 to TRBJ2-6; D is unclear. The CDR3 has 15 residues. Trimming cost V 5 bases and J 1 base, with 9 bases left between them. CDR3 sequence (DNA): TGTGCCAGCAGTCCCAGCCAGTCTGGGGCCAACGTCCTGACTTTC. This encodes CASSPSQSGANVLTF.

Only a few counts were recorded for this clonotype. This chain links TRBV27 with TRBJ2-3; tentatively, D is TRBD2 (6 bases). V was clipped by 11 bases and J by 0 bases, with 12 bases between them. The length of the CDR3 is 13 residues. Germline values: CDR1 MNHEY, CDR2 SMNVEV (reference sequence). As DNA, the CDR3 is TGTGCCTCCTGGAGGGGTAGCACAGATACGCAGTATTTT. Amino acids: CASWRGSTDTQYF.

The table lists this clonotype with a few counts. The DNA of the CDR3 is TGCAGCGTTGAATCTGGGCGGGGATCCTACAATGAGCAGTTCTTC. Translation gives CSVESGRGSYNEQFF. The chain recombines TRBV29-1 with TRBJ2-1, with D maybe TRBD2 (6 bases). The CDR3 loop spans 15 amino acids. V lost 2 bases and J 1 base, leaving 12 bases between the germline ends. Germline assignment: CDR1 SQVTM and CDR2 ANQGSEA.

V gene TRBV6-6 combines with J gene TRBJ1-5, with 7 nucleotides matching TRBD1. There are 14 residues in the CDR3. The V and J ends lost 9 bases and 5 bases, in that order; junction bases with no gene match: 10. Germline V gives CDR1 MNHNY, CDR2 SVGAGI (reference sequence). This chain's CDR3 is CASARDSGDQPQHF. In DNA form, the CDR3 reads TGTGCCAGTGCCCGGGACAGCGGAGATCAGCCCCAGCATTTT.

This clonotype was picked up one time. CDR3 DNA sequence: TGCAGTGCTAGGGAACCTACTAGAAATGAGCAGTTCTTC. Its translation is CSAREPTRNEQFF. The V and J genes are TRBV20-1 and TRBJ2-1, with D perhaps TRBD2 (5 bases). The CDR3 sequence is 13 residues long. Germline V CDR1 and CDR2: DFQATT, SNEGSKA (reference sequence). V was clipped by 3 bases and J by 7 bases, with 13 bases between them.

This clonotype has just a few counts. The rearrangement joins TRBV6-1 to TRBJ1-5; D not certain. The V and J ends lost 1 base and 5 bases respectively, with 9 bases between them. Germline V gives CDR1 MNHNS, CDR2 SASEGT. This CDR3 contains 14 residues. The CDR3 nucleotides read TGTGCCAGCAGTGAAGGAGCGGGGTATCAGCCCCAGCATTTT. It is translated as CASSEGAGYQPQHF.

Only a few counts were recorded for this clonotype. This chain uses TRBV7-6 with TRBJ2-1; D possibly corresponds to TRBD1 (6 bases). The CDR3 consists of 17 residues. The V end was cut by 5 bases, the J end by 0 bases, with 17 bases between. In germline, CDR1 is SGHVS, CDR2 FNYEAQ. The CDR3 sequence is CASSISRGIGSYNEQFF. In DNA, the CDR3 is TGTGCCAGCAGCATCAGCAGGGGAATCGGCTCCTACAATGAGCAGTTCTTC.

This clonotype was seen once. The chain combines TRBV9 with TRBJ2-2; the D gene is possibly TRBD1 (7 bases). Trimming removed 3 bases from V and 1 base from J, with 16 bases in between. Germline CDR1 SGDLS, CDR2 YYNGEE. The CDR3 extends over 17 amino acids. CDR3 protein: CASSAKPGGLNTGELFF. The CDR3 nucleotides read TGTGCCAGCAGCGCCAAGCCAGGGGGGTTGAACACCGGGGAGCTGTTTTTT.

This clonotype was recorded a few times. In DNA form, the CDR3 reads TGCAGCGTTGAATGGGCCAGCGACTCCTACGAGCAGTACTTC. It yields the protein CSVEWASDSYEQYF. This chain links TRBV29-1 with TRBJ2-7; D not resolved. The CDR3 runs 14 residues. With 2 bases removed from V and 0 bases from J, the gap between germline ends came to 11 bases. The V gene's germline CDR1 is SQVTM and CDR2 ANQGSEA.

The chain recombines TRBV28 with TRBJ1-1, with 9 bases matching TRBD1. The CDR3 contains 16 residues. Germline CDR1 reads MDHEN; CDR2 reads SYDVKM. J gave up 0 bases and V 6 bases, and 8 bases lay outside the gene matches. CDR3 DNA: TGTGCCAGCAGCTACTTTGGGACAGGGATGAACACTGAAGCTTTCTTT. Its translation: CASSYFGTGMNTEAFF.

The chain employs TRBV6-1 and TRBJ1-5; D ambiguous. The ends were cut back, 8 bases at V and 3 bases at J, with 17 bases in the middle. Germline V gives CDR1 MNHNS, CDR2 SASEGT. The CDR3 runs 15 residues. The CDR3 DNA is TGTGCCAGCGGTAAGAGTGTGGCAGCCAATCAGCCCCAGCATTTT. Translated: CASGKSVAANQPQHF.

V usage is TRBV28 and J usage is TRBJ2-5; 9 positions agree with TRBD2. V lost 5 bases, J lost 0 bases, and 7 bases stayed unmatched. This CDR3 region has 16 residues. From germline, CDR1 is MDHEN and CDR2 SYDVKM. The CDR3 sequence: CASSRIAGAYQETQYF. The CDR3, as DNA: TGTGCCAGCAGTCGAATAGCGGGAGCGTACCAAGAGACCCAGTACTTC. Combining the CDR3 with reference TRBV28 and TRBJ2-5 gives the whole variable domain DVKVTQSSRYLVKRTGEKVFLECVQDMDHENMFWYRQDPGLGLRLIYFSYDVKMKEKGDIPEGYSVSREKKERFSLILESASTNQTSMYLCASSRIAGAYQETQYFGPGTRLLVL.

V gene TRBV19 combines with J gene TRBJ1-1; D not certain. V lost 6 bases, J lost 1 base, and 15 bases lay in between. CDR1 and CDR2 (germline): LNHDA, SQIVND (reference sequence). This CDR3 comprises 15 residues. CDR3 in DNA: TGTGCCAGTAGCGGTTTGAGAACCGAGAACACTGAAGCTTTCTTT. It specifies CASSGLRTENTEAFF.

The chain links TRBV7-8 to TRBJ2-1; 9 nucleotides line up with TRBD2. This CDR3 has 14 amino acids. J lost 8 bases, V lost 5 bases, and 7 bases had no gene match. The germline CDR1 and CDR2 sequences are SGHVS and FQNEAQ. Here the CDR3 DNA reads TGTGCCAGCAGCCAAATAGCGGGAGCGGATGAGCAGTTCTTC. Protein: CASSQIAGADEQFF.

V is TRBV10-3 and J is TRBJ2-2; 10 bases line up with TRBD1. After removal of 4 bases from V and 4 bases from J, the junction contained 3 bases not matched to a gene. Germline assignment: CDR1 ENHRY and CDR2 SYGVKD. This CDR3 has 15 residues. The CDR3 coding sequence is TGTGCCATCAGTGGGGGACAGGGGTTCACCGGGGAGCTGTTTTTT. Translated: CAISGGQGFTGELFF.

This clonotype was counted only a few times. This chain joins TRBV12-3 or TRBV12-4 and TRBJ1-2; 9 bases are a match to TRBD1. V was pared by 4 bases and J by 5 bases, with 8 bases of the junction left unmatched. The CDR3 is made up of 15 amino acids. This chain's CDR3 is CASSSRGTGTYGYTF. CDR3 in DNA: TGTGCCAGCAGTTCTAGGGGGACAGGGACATATGGCTACACCTTC.

The chain's CDR3 is CASSLQGLETQYF. The CDR3 bases are TGTGCCAGCAGCTTACAGGGTTTGGAGACCCAGTACTTC. This rearrangement joins TRBV7-2 to TRBJ2-5, with D possibly TRBD1 on 5 matching bases. The germline V gene encodes CDR1 SGHTA and CDR2 FQGNSA. Trimming shortened V by 2 bases and J by 5 bases, and 9 bases separated the two germline ends. CDR3 length: 13 amino acids.

This chain connects TRBV27 to TRBJ2-1; 14 nucleotides align to TRBD2. V was clipped by 5 bases and J by 0 bases; unmatched bases: 15. Germline V gene lookup returns CDR1 MNHEY and CDR2 SMNVEV (reference sequence). This CDR3 has 21 amino acids. In DNA, the CDR3 is TGTGCCAGCAGTACCCACTTAAGACTAGCGGGAGGGCCGAGCTCCTACAATGAGCAGTTCTTC. Translated: CASSTHLRLAGGPSSYNEQFF.

This clonotype occurred many times. The V gene is TRBV5-5, the J gene TRBJ2-2; 9 nucleotides agree with TRBD1. V lost 5 bases, J lost 4 bases, and 9 bases stayed unmatched. Germline V gives CDR1 SGHKS, CDR2 YYEKEE (reference sequence). The length of the CDR3 is 16 residues. This CDR3 is CASSPSGQGLTGELFF. The CDR3 bases are TGTGCCAGCAGTCCGAGCGGACAGGGGCTCACCGGGGAGCTGTTTTTT.

V usage is TRBV27 and J usage is TRBJ1-5; no clear D gene. Germline V gives CDR1 MNHEY, CDR2 SMNVEV (reference sequence). The CDR3 has 11 residues. Between the trimmed V and J ends, which lost 6 bases and 14 bases, there was a span of 14 bases. The CDR3 loop reads CASSSFGEEHF. DNA of the CDR3: TGTGCCAGCAGCTCCTTTGGAGAAGAGCATTTT.

This clonotype has a handful of counts. This sequence joins TRBV20-1 and TRBJ2-7; perhaps TRBD2 as D (6 bases). The germline CDR1 and CDR2 sequences are DFQATT and SNEGSKA (reference sequence). CDR3 length: 15 amino acids. Between the trimmed V and J ends, which lost 0 bases and 0 bases, there was a span of 12 bases. This CDR3 reads CSARDLAVSSYEQYF. As DNA, the CDR3 is TGCAGTGCTAGAGATTTAGCGGTGAGCTCCTACGAGCAGTACTTC.